The text below deals with one T cell receptor beta chain. The antigen is not known. This PCR relied on a set of 60 Vbeta primers and 13 Jbeta primers. Sequenced by immunoSEQ multiplex PCR; TCRdb stores in-frame clones only, minus some. The sample holds 150,000 or so clones; around 80% are singletons and the top ten take around 13%. Looked up from germline, CDR1 is MDHEN and CDR2 is SYDVKM. The ends were cut back, 5 bases at V and 2 bases at J, with 4 bases in the middle. The CDR3 has 11 amino acids. Sampled while nominally healthy, donors likely had unrecorded immune exposures. The data belong to a study of cytomegalovirus exposure and HLA in healthy donors. The study, taken as a whole, reports: Later, TCR association rates were found to vary by HLA locus, highest for DRB1 and lowest for HLA-C.

The sequenced sample consisted of PBMCs. The chain employs TRBV28 and TRBJ2-7; the D is unclear. The receptor was derived from a man aged 25-40 years in good health and CMV-seropositive. In DNA, the CDR3 is TGTGCCAGCAGTGTCACCTACGAGCAGTACTTC. Amino acid sequence: CASSVTYEQYF.